A single sample is the source of the 4 T cell receptor beta chains below, sequenced in a study of CD8 T cells in Susac syndrome. Random-hexamer reverse transcription was applied to about 0.5 to 1 ug RNA. TCRdb itself ran the immunoSEQ multiplex PCR reads through MiXCR, one entry per CDR3 protein. There are a few hundred thousand distinct CDR3 sequences in the sample; approximately 95% occur only once, and 0.085% to 0.1% lies in the top ten. Sequencing was carried out using CD4+ T cells from PBMCs. All receptors come from a human donor with multiple sclerosis.

The chain carries TRBV23-1 and TRBJ2-3; D remains unclear. TRBV23-1 is annotated as an ORF whose role is uncertain. V was cut by 0 bases and J by 6 bases, with 16 bases left in between. This CDR3 is 16 amino acids long. The CDR3 loop reads CASSQSWGRRGDTQYF. As DNA, the CDR3 is TGCGCCAGCAGTCAATCCTGGGGTCGACGTGGTGATACGCAGTATTTT.

The rearrangement joins TRBV24-1 to TRBJ1-2; D unclear. Germline V gene data show CDR1 as KGHDR and CDR2 as SFDVKD. The CDR3 is 14 amino acids. With 3 bases removed from V and 2 bases from J, the gap between germline ends came to 9 bases. The CDR3 DNA sequence: TGTGCCACCAGTGATACGAGCCAGAACTATGGCTACACCTTC. Protein sequence: CATSDTSQNYGYTF.

V is TRBV2 and J is TRBJ1-6; D gene unclear. The CDR3 loop spans 13 amino acids. Germline CDR1 is SNHLY and CDR2 is FYNNEI. V lost 0 bases to trimming and J lost 8 bases, with 5 bases between them. CDR3 bases: TGTGCCAGCAGTGAAGCTCCGGATTCACCCCTCCACTTT. It yields the protein CASSEAPDSPLHF.

The CDR3 reads CASSLSRSTNTEAFF. CDR3 nucleotides: TGTGCCAGCAGTTTGTCCCGATCCACTAACACTGAAGCTTTCTTT. The genes are TRBV27 and TRBJ1-1; D is unresolved. The CDR3 extends over 15 amino acids. Germline values: CDR1 MNHEY, CDR2 SMNVEV (reference sequence). V lost 3 bases and J lost 2, with 13 bases in between.